Detailed here is one T cell receptor (beta chain). With 5 bases removed from V and 0 bases from J, the gap between germline ends came to 10 bases. CDR1 is SNHLY and CDR2 is FYNNEI in the germline V gene. The CDR3 covers 15 residues. This sample is part of a study of shared clonotypes between healthy human individuals. Produced via immunoSEQ multiplex PCR; TCRdb's table is partial and in-frame only. The sample contains 550,000 to 800,000 clones, around two thirds of which appear only once. The V gene is TRBV2, the J gene TRBJ1-4; possible D gene TRBD1, 6 bases. This TCR was recovered from a woman aged 25 to 45 in good health. The sequencing sample was made of memory CD4+ T cells sorted from blood. Regarding subset: CD45RA-negative fraction. CDR3 in amino acids: CASSTHRATNEKLFF. CDR3 bases: TGTGCCAGCAGTACCCACAGGGCAACTAATGAAAAACTGTTTTTT.